The T cell receptor (beta chain) described here comes from a study of OX40 agonist ivuxolimab in advanced cancers. Study-wide context: The patients got ivuxolimab, which is an agonistic anti-OX40 (CD134) antibody.

The germline CDR1 and CDR2 sequences are SGHRS and YFSETQ. The V end was cut by 3 bases, the J end by 1 base, with 13 bases between. The CDR3 covers 15 residues. Concerning this clone itself: Its matching antigen is unknown.

TCRdb keeps only in-frame clones here, not all; method: immunoSEQ multiplex PCR. The sample records about 72,000 clones, roughly nine tenths being singletons. Findings of the study overall: Researchers report that CD8+ T cells had, on average, more expanded clones than CD4+. At doses 0.1 to 3.0 mg/kg, CD4+ and CD8+ clones expanded.

This TCR derives from an adult with an advanced solid tumor such as melanoma, head and neck, liver or kidney cancer. The source was CD4+ or CD8+ T cells sorted from blood, collected in a trial of the OX40 agonist ivuxolimab. The V call is TRBV5-1, the J call TRBJ1-1; D possibly corresponds to TRBD1 (5 bases). Here the CDR3 DNA reads TGCGCCAGCAGCTCCACAGGCCCCACGAACACTGAAGCTTTCTTT. Its protein product is CASSSTGPTNTEAFF.